This passage covers 18 T cell receptor beta chains from one sample sequenced in a study of blood T cells in healthy people across ages (dated by TCRdb to the mid-2010s). The library relied on 5' RACE. Sequenced using an Illumina HiSeq 2500. A second PCR of roughly 6 to 11 cycles was run with a J-beta primer mix and a sample-barcoded 5' primer. The raw public reads went through TCRdb reprocessing: fastp at Q25, MiXCR clone calling, in-frame beta chains kept. Rows with a matching CDR3 protein are joined into one entry that keeps the most common DNA and genes. The sample table contains about 680,000 distinct CDR3 sequences; only one count was recorded for more than 40% of them. Of the sample, around 32% falls within the top ten clones. Sequenced material: blood. Source of these receptors: an older woman in good health.

This clonotype was counted a few times. The chain carries TRBV7-9 and TRBJ2-1; no clear D. Germline assignment: CDR1 SEHNR and CDR2 FQNEAQ (reference sequence). The CDR3 has 12 amino acids. Trimming stripped 5 bases from V and 6 bases from J, with 8 bases between. The CDR3 region is CASSGLPNEQFF. The CDR3 nucleotides read TGTGCCAGCAGCGGATTACCCAATGAGCAGTTCTTC.

There are a few counts of this clonotype. The CDR3 is CASGLDSTGDTQYF. CDR3 bases: TGTGCTAGTGGTTTGGATTCGACAGGAGATACGCAGTATTTT. V and J are TRBV12-5 and TRBJ2-3; possibly TRBD1 for D (6 bases). CDR1 is LGHNT, CDR2 FRNRAP, per germline. Trimming shortened V by 1 base and J by 5 bases, and 10 bases separated the two germline ends. The CDR3 extends over 14 amino acids.

This clonotype was counted a few times. The chain has TRBV28 and TRBJ2-7, with 9 nucleotides matching TRBD1. After removal of 8 bases from V and 4 bases from J, the junction contained 12 bases not matched to a gene. Germline V gives CDR1 MDHEN, CDR2 SYDVKM. The CDR3 spans 15 residues. The CDR3 DNA reads as TGTGCCAGCCAAAACAGGGGGCGCCTTCGGTACGAGCAGTACTTC. It codes for CASQNRGRLRYEQYF.

This clonotype was seen a few times. The V and J genes are TRBV28 and TRBJ1-5; the match to TRBD1 covers 8 bases. CDR1 MDHEN and CDR2 SYDVKM come from the germline V gene. V lost 5 bases, J lost 7 bases, and 7 bases stayed unmatched. This CDR3 comprises 14 residues. The CDR3 reads CASSPHRGKQPQHF. CDR3 bases: TGTGCCAGCAGTCCCCACAGGGGGAAACAGCCCCAGCATTTT.

This chain uses TRBV2 with TRBJ1-1; D is uncertain. Per germline, CDR1 SNHLY and CDR2 FYNNEI. V was pared by 6 bases and J by 2 bases, with 10 bases between. This CDR3 is 13 amino acids long. DNA of the CDR3: TGTGCCAGCAGCCAGCTTGTTAACACTGAAGCTTTCTTT. Translating gives CASSQLVNTEAFF.

This clonotype was seen a handful of times. The CDR3 reads CSAIRRTGDEQYF. CDR3 nucleotide sequence: TGCAGTGCTATACGCAGGACAGGAGACGAGCAGTACTTC. V usage is TRBV20-1 and J usage is TRBJ2-7, with 7 bases that match TRBD1. The CDR3 consists of 13 residues. Germline CDR1 and CDR2: DFQATT and SNEGSKA (reference sequence). Unmatched junction bases numbered 8, after V lost 4 bases and J lost 5 bases.

On this clonotype itself: A much larger clone differs by one base, so this may be a read error. The chain joins TRBV29-1 to TRBJ2-4; D remains ambiguous. The DNA end is a closer match to TRBJ2-7, so the J assignment may be wrong. The CDR3 runs 14 residues. Germline V lookup: CDR1 SQVTM, CDR2 ANQGSEA. The CDR3 DNA reads as TGCAGCGTTGAAGAGAAGAGCCGTTCGTCCGAGCAGTACTTC. Amino acids: CSVEEKSRSSEQYF.

The chain is built from TRBV30 and TRBJ1-4, with TRBD1 matching 8 bases. Germline assignment: CDR1 GTSNPN and CDR2 SVGIG (reference sequence). The CDR3 is 15 amino acids. Unmatched junction bases numbered 8, after V lost 0 bases and J lost 8 bases. The CDR3 DNA reads as TGTGCCTGGAGTGTTGGTCAGGGGGCGGGAGAAAAACTGTTTTTT. As protein: CAWSVGQGAGEKLFF.

The chain recombines TRBV3-1 with TRBJ2-4; unclear D gene. V lost 4 bases and J lost 5, with 9 bases in between. The CDR3 is made up of 13 amino acids. Germline-derived CDR1 and CDR2 are LGHDT and YNNKEL (reference sequence). CDR3 DNA: TGTGCCAGCAGCCGACCCGTCGAAAACATTCAGTACTTC. Encoded protein: CASSRPVENIQYF. Full variable domain (missing parts from reference TRBV3-1 and TRBJ2-4): DTAVSQTPKYLVTQMGNDKSIKCEQNLGHDTMYWYKQDSKKFLKIMFSYNNKELIINETVPNRFSPKSPDKAHLNLHINSLELGDSAVYFCASSRPVENIQYFGAGTRLSVL.

The table lists this clonotype with a few counts. This chain uses TRBV2 with TRBJ2-3; D may correspond to TRBD1 or TRBD2 (6 bases each). V was clipped by 6 bases and J by 5 bases, with 18 bases between them. CDR3 length: 15 residues. CDR1 and CDR2 from the germline V gene are SNHLY and FYNNEI. The CDR3 coding sequence is TGTGCCAGCAGACAGGGCCCCCCGCGGGGAGATACGCAGTATTTT. Protein: CASRQGPPRGDTQYF.

This clonotype was picked up many times. One base away lies a much larger clone, so this may be a sequencing read error. The chain carries TRBV7-2 and TRBJ2-5, with D perhaps being TRBD1 or TRBD2 (5 bases each). The V gene lost 5 bases and the J gene lost 11 bases, with 27 bases spanning the gap. CDR3 size: 16 residues. CDR1 and CDR2 from the germline V gene are SGHTA and FQGNSA. The CDR3: CASSLLPGTPGNEQYF. DNA of the CDR3: TGTGCCAGCAGCCTCCTCCCCGGGACCCCGGGTAATGAGCAGTACTTC.

This clonotype has at least ten counts. The chain links TRBV7-3 to TRBJ2-1; possible D gene TRBD1, 9 bases. Looked up from germline, CDR1 is SGHTA and CDR2 is FQGTGA. Deletions cut 1 base from V and 0 bases from J, with 28 bases between. This CDR3 has 22 amino acids. The CDR3 region has the DNA TGTGCCAGCAGCTTAAAGGGCTGGCGGGGGGACAGGGCCCCCAGCTCCTACAATGAGCAGTTCTTC. Translated: CASSLKGWRGDRAPSSYNEQFF. The variable domain in full, with the rest retrieved from reference TRBV7-3 and TRBJ2-1, is GAGVSQTPSNKVTEKGKYVELRCDPISGHTALYWYRQSLGQGPEFLIYFQGTGAADDSGLPNDRFFAVRPEGSVSTLKIQRTERGDSAVYLCASSLKGWRGDRAPSSYNEQFFGPGTRLTVL.

This clonotype occurred a few times. This CDR3 reads CASSQDNGSPSYNEQFF. The CDR3, as DNA: TGTGCCAGCAGCCAAGATAACGGCAGCCCCTCCTACAATGAGCAGTTCTTC. The chain joins TRBV4-2 to TRBJ2-1; no reliable D call. Germline lookup yields CDR1 LGHNA and CDR2 YNFKEQ. Trimming cost V 0 bases and J 0 bases, with 12 bases left between them. The CDR3 length is 17 residues.

J is TRBJ2-1 and V is TRBV2; TRBD1 agrees at 8 bases. Trimming at V came to 4 bases and at J to 1 base, leaving 0 bases not matched to a gene. The germline CDR1 and CDR2 sequences are SNHLY and FYNNEI. The CDR3 totals 14 residues. The DNA of the CDR3 is TGTGCCAGCAGTGGGGACAGGTCCTACAATGAGCAGTTCTTC. It codes for CASSGDRSYNEQFF.

The gene calls are TRBV5-6 and TRBJ2-2, with D perhaps matching TRBD1 (5 bases). CDR1 is SGHDT, CDR2 YYEEEE, per germline. The CDR3 has 12 residues. The V gene lost 0 bases and the J gene lost 8 bases, with 5 bases spanning the gap. The CDR3 sequence: CASSLAGGELFF. In DNA, the CDR3 is TGTGCCAGCAGCTTGGCAGGGGGGGAGCTGTTTTTT. Full variable domain (missing parts from reference TRBV5-6 and TRBJ2-2): DAGVTQSPTHLIKTRGQQVTLRCSPKSGHDTVSWYQQALGQGPQFIFQYYEEEERQRGNFPDRFSGHQFPNYSSELNVNALLLGDSALYLCASSLAGGELFFGEGSRLTVL.

Remarks on this clonotype: The junction departs from germline at one end; a sequencing error may be responsible. The gene calls are TRBV6-2 or TRBV6-3 and TRBJ2-5; D not certain. Germline V gene sequence: CDR1 MNHEY, CDR2 SVGEGT. The CDR3 is 14 residues long. The CDR3 reads CANSYSALQETQYF. The CDR3, as DNA: TGTGCCAACAGTTACTCCGCGTTACAAGAGACCCAGTACTTC.

J is TRBJ1-1 and V is TRBV28; TRBD1 agrees at 7 bases. Germline V gives CDR1 MDHEN, CDR2 SYDVKM. The J segment lost 5 bases and the V segment lost 6 bases, leaving 9 bases of the junction unmatched. The CDR3 has 14 residues. Here the CDR3 reads CASRRTLQGTEAFF. In nucleotides, the CDR3 is TGTGCCAGCAGGCGTACCCTACAGGGGACTGAAGCTTTCTTT.

The chain has TRBV15 and TRBJ1-4, with D unresolved. The V end lost 1 base, the J end lost 4 bases, and 4 bases lay between the germline ends. In germline, CDR1 is LNHNV, CDR2 YYDKDF (reference sequence). The CDR3 totals 13 residues. The CDR3 DNA follows: TGTGCCACCAGCAGAGGGATTAATGAAAAACTGTTTTTT. Translation gives CATSRGINEKLFF.